One and the same sample provided the 25 T cell receptor beta chains below, sequenced in a study of identical twins. TCRdb re-derived calls from the 5' RACE reads in MiXCR, one entry per CDR3 protein. The table records 450,000 or so distinct CDR3 sequences, around an eighth of them present only once. These same data were also listed under a study on yellow fever vaccine responses in identical twins.

The sequenced sample was CD4+ T cells sorted from blood. These receptors came from a woman in her late teens or twenties in good health.

This clonotype was detected a few times. The V gene is TRBV5-1, the J gene TRBJ1-1; D ambiguous. Trimming left V 0 bases short and J 4 bases short, with 10 bases between. Germline V gene lookup returns CDR1 SGHRS and CDR2 YFSETQ. The CDR3 runs 14 residues. The CDR3 DNA sequence: TGCGCCAGCAGCTTGGCACCAACGGCCACTGAAGCTTTCTTT. Translation gives CASSLAPTATEAFF.

This clonotype has just a few counts. DNA for the CDR3: TGTGCCAGCAGCTTAAACCTGGAGCGGGCCCCCTACAATGAGCAGTTCTTC. Its translation is CASSLNLERAPYNEQFF. The V gene is TRBV7-6, the J gene TRBJ2-1, with D maybe TRBD2 (6 bases). Germline-derived CDR1 and CDR2 are SGHVS and FNYEAQ. The V end lost 2 bases, the J end lost 2 bases, and 16 bases lay between the germline ends. The CDR3 has 17 amino acids.

The V and J genes are TRBV3-1 and TRBJ2-4; 11 bases fit TRBD2. V lost 0 bases and J lost 3; bases outside the gene matches: 4. Germline-derived CDR1 and CDR2 are LGHDT and YNNKEL (reference sequence). The CDR3 runs to 17 residues. The CDR3: CASSQELAGVGKNIQYF. The CDR3 bases are TGTGCCAGCAGCCAAGAACTAGCGGGAGTCGGCAAAAACATTCAGTACTTC.

The chain carries TRBV12-3 or TRBV12-4 and TRBJ1-4; no clear D gene. The CDR3 is 13 amino acids. V was trimmed by 5 bases and J by 7 bases, leaving 11 bases between them. CDR3 sequence: CASSPFIREKLFF. As DNA, the CDR3 is TGTGCCAGCAGTCCGTTTATTCGTGAAAAACTGTTTTTT.

This chain uses TRBV7-9 with TRBJ2-1; 8 nucleotides match TRBD2. This CDR3 spans 16 amino acids. Germline V gene lookup returns CDR1 SEHNR and CDR2 FQNEAQ (reference sequence). Losses at the gene ends were 5 bases for V and 6 bases for J; bases not matched to a gene: 12. The CDR3 loop reads CASSPFGGGGSNEQFF. The CDR3, as DNA: TGTGCCAGCAGCCCGTTCGGGGGGGGAGGGTCCAATGAGCAGTTCTTC.

V usage is TRBV20-1 and J usage is TRBJ2-3; 10 bases map to TRBD2. CDR3 size: 14 residues. Germline values: CDR1 DFQATT, CDR2 SNEGSKA (reference sequence). The J segment lost 6 bases and the V segment lost 2 bases, leaving 5 bases of the junction unmatched. CDR3 bases: TGCAGTGCTAGATACCCTAGCGGGAGTGATACGCAGTATTTT. Residues: CSARYPSGSDTQYF.

This clonotype was observed a handful of times. This chain joins TRBV20-1 and TRBJ2-7, with TRBD2 matching over 7 bases. The CDR3 spans 13 residues. Trimming cost V 0 bases and J 3 bases; bases outside gene matches: 2. CDR1 DFQATT and CDR2 SNEGSKA come from the germline V gene (reference sequence). As DNA, the CDR3 is TGCAGTGCTAGAGATCAGCGGGACTACGAGCAGTACTTC. It specifies CSARDQRDYEQYF.

This clonotype showed up just a few times. The chain combines TRBV5-1 with TRBJ2-2, with 7 bases lining up with TRBD1. Trimming cost V 3 bases and J 7 bases; bases outside gene matches: 18. Germline V gene data show CDR1 as SGHRS and CDR2 as YFSETQ. This CDR3 is built from 18 residues. The CDR3 bases are TGCGCCAGCAGCTCGGACCCCCACCCAAGGGGGCAAGGCGGGGAGCTGTTTTTT. This sequence encodes CASSSDPHPRGQGGELFF.

This chain connects TRBV4-3 to TRBJ2-2; 7 bases are a match to TRBD1. Germline loops: CDR1 LGHNA, CDR2 YSLEER. The CDR3 loop spans 18 amino acids. The ends lost 0 bases at V and 5 bases at J; junction bases unmatched: 12. The CDR3 DNA sequence: TGCGCCAGCAGCCAAGATGGTCCCTCCAGGGGGTGGACCGGGGAGCTGTTTTTT. Translated: CASSQDGPSRGWTGELFF.

The gene calls are TRBV5-5 and TRBJ2-7, with TRBD2 identical over 8 bases. The CDR3 spans 13 residues. V lost 4 bases and J lost 6; bases outside the gene matches: 6. The germline CDR1 and CDR2 sequences are SGHKS and YYEKEE (reference sequence). The CDR3 DNA follows: TGTGCCAGCAGCGGCCGGGAGGGGGTCGAGCAGTACTTC. It translates to CASSGREGVEQYF. Supplemented by reference TRBV5-5 and TRBJ2-7, the full variable domain reads DAGVTQSPTHLIKTRGQQVTLRCSPISGHKSVSWYQQVLGQGPQFIFQYYEKEERGRGNFPDRFSARQFPNYSSELNVNALLLGDSALYLCASSGREGVEQYFGPGTRLTVT.

This clonotype was seen only once. The rearrangement links TRBV6-5 to TRBJ2-4; TRBD2 matches 12 bases. This CDR3 is built from 19 residues. The J segment lost 1 base and the V segment lost 4 bases, leaving 11 bases of the junction unmatched. CDR1 MNHEY and CDR2 SVGAGI come from the germline V gene. The CDR3: CASSSPSGREGSAKNIQYF. CDR3 nucleotides: TGTGCCAGCAGTTCACCTAGCGGGAGGGAGGGGTCGGCCAAAAACATTCAGTACTTC.

The chain is built from TRBV3-1 and TRBJ2-1; 9 bases fit TRBD2. The ends lost 0 bases at V and 8 bases at J; junction bases unmatched: 8. The V gene's germline CDR1 is LGHDT and CDR2 YNNKEL (reference sequence). The CDR3 is 16 residues long. The CDR3 here is CASSQDGLAGRYEQFF. CDR3 DNA: TGTGCCAGCAGCCAAGATGGGCTAGCGGGACGCTATGAGCAGTTCTTC.

In its sample, this clonotype was seen many times. The J gene is TRBJ1-1, the V gene TRBV7-9; the D gene is possibly TRBD1 (5 bases). V lost 8 bases, J lost 0 bases, and 10 bases lay in between. The CDR3 extends over 13 amino acids. The germline gives CDR1 SEHNR, CDR2 FQNEAQ (reference sequence). CDR3 sequence: CASRQSLNTEAFF. Here the CDR3 DNA reads TGTGCCAGCCGACAGAGCTTGAACACTGAAGCTTTCTTT.

This clonotype appeared a few times. The chain links TRBV7-2 to TRBJ2-7; D not certain. This CDR3 contains 16 residues. Trimming pared 1 base from V and 0 bases from J, leaving 13 bases between. The germline CDR1 and CDR2 sequences are SGHTA and FQGNSA. CDR3 sequence: CASSLGGSRSSYEQYF. The CDR3 DNA reads TGTGCCAGCAGCTTAGGTGGCAGCCGAAGCTCCTACGAGCAGTACTTC.

J is TRBJ1-2 and V is TRBV29-1, with TRBD1 as a possible D gene (5 bases). CDR3 length: 14 residues. V was clipped by 7 bases and J by 8 bases, with 23 bases between them. The germline V gene has CDR1 SQVTM and CDR2 ANQGSEA. The CDR3 bases are TGCAGCGCTGGGGAACAGGTTCCCTGGGGCGGCTACACCTTC. It specifies CSAGEQVPWGGYTF.

As to this clonotype: The junction departs from the called germline gene at one end, perhaps through a read error. This chain uses TRBV3-1 with TRBJ2-2; 7 bases line up with TRBD2. Germline V gives CDR1 LGHDT, CDR2 YNNKEL (reference sequence). The CDR3 contains 11 residues. CDR3 nucleotides: TGTGCCAGCAGCCAAAGCGGGGAGCTGGTTTTT. It yields the protein CASSQSGELVF.

This sequence joins TRBV6-1 and TRBJ2-1; 10 bases agree with TRBD2. The CDR3 spans 16 residues. Losses at the gene ends were 5 bases for V and 8 bases for J; bases not matched to a gene: 12. Per germline, CDR1 MNHNS and CDR2 SASEGT. The CDR3 DNA follows: TGTGCCAGCAGTCCCAGAGGCAGCGGGGGGGTCGATGAGCAGTTCTTC. Translated, it gives CASSPRGSGGVDEQFF.

The CDR3 DNA sequence: TGCAGCGTTGAGGGACGGGAGAGCTCCTACAATGAGCAGTTCTTC. Protein: CSVEGRESSYNEQFF. The chain couples TRBV29-1 to TRBJ2-1; perhaps TRBD2 as D (6 bases). The V gene lost 3 bases and the J gene lost 0 bases, with 12 bases spanning the gap. The CDR3 is 15 amino acids. Germline assignment: CDR1 SQVTM and CDR2 ANQGSEA.

The V and J genes are TRBV4-3 and TRBJ2-5; 15 bases fit TRBD2. The CDR3 contains 19 residues. Trimming at V came to 4 bases and at J to 1 base, leaving 10 bases not matched to a gene. The germline V gene encodes CDR1 LGHNA and CDR2 YSLEER. CDR3 nucleotide sequence: TGCGCCAGCAGCCCTATGGGGACTAGCGGGAGGTCGACCCAAGAGACCCAGTACTTC. It specifies CASSPMGTSGRSTQETQYF.

This clonotype was detected only a few times. The V call is TRBV7-2, the J call TRBJ2-1, with TRBD1 identical over 8 bases. The junction had 5 bases not matched to a gene; V was cut back by 1 base and J by 6 bases. CDR1 and CDR2 (germline): SGHTA, FQGNSA. CDR3 length: 15 residues. The DNA of the CDR3 is TGTGCCAGCAGCTTAGGTGGACAGGGTGTCAATGAGCAGTTCTTC. Translation: CASSLGGQGVNEQFF.

CDR3 sequence: CASLGQMNTEAFF. The DNA of the CDR3 is TGTGCCAGCTTAGGTCAAATGAACACTGAAGCTTTCTTT. This sequence joins TRBV5-5 and TRBJ1-1; D remains ambiguous. The CDR3 has 13 residues. Trimming removed 7 bases at V and 0 bases at J, with 10 bases between. Germline V lookup: CDR1 SGHKS, CDR2 YYEKEE (reference sequence).

The chain recombines TRBV5-1 with TRBJ2-7; TRBD1 agrees at 10 bases. The germline V gene encodes CDR1 SGHRS and CDR2 YFSETQ. The CDR3 runs 13 residues. Trimming cost V 7 bases and J 6 bases; bases outside gene matches: 7. CDR3 protein: CASSGQGVFEQYF. Here the CDR3 DNA reads TGCGCCAGCTCCGGACAGGGGGTCTTCGAGCAGTACTTC.

The chain joins TRBV20-1 to TRBJ2-5, with D possibly TRBD2 on 6 matching bases. V dropped 8 bases and J dropped 3 bases, with 16 bases sitting between them. Germline CDR1 and CDR2: DFQATT and SNEGSKA (reference sequence). This CDR3 region has 13 residues. CDR3 residues: CSPRDGGKETQYF. CDR3 nucleotides: TGCAGTCCCCGAGATGGGGGGAAAGAGACCCAGTACTTC.

There are a few counts of this clonotype. The chain recombines TRBV24-1 with TRBJ2-1; 11 nucleotides align to TRBD2. This CDR3 is 16 amino acids long. Germline V lookup: CDR1 KGHDR, CDR2 SFDVKD. V was pared by 6 bases and J by 5 bases, with 8 bases of the junction left unmatched. The CDR3 nucleotides read TGTGCCACCAGTCCCAATCCGGGACTAGCGGACAATGAGCAGTTCTTC. Translated: CATSPNPGLADNEQFF.

This clonotype was recorded many times. This sequence joins TRBV12-3 or TRBV12-4 and TRBJ2-3; 7 nucleotides line up with TRBD2. V trimming: 5 bases; J trimming: 6 bases; junction bases outside the gene matches: 14. The CDR3 has 16 amino acids. The chain's CDR3 is CASSALGLFKRDTQYF. CDR3 coding DNA: TGTGCCAGCAGTGCCCTGGGACTATTCAAAAGGGATACGCAGTATTTT.